The 30 T cell receptor beta chains listed next were all sequenced from one sample in a study of T cell responses to AZD1222 COVID-19 vaccine. Measured with immunoSEQ multiplex PCR; TCRdb has only the in-frame clones, and not every one. The table includes 100,000 or so clones, more than 70% detected once. The sample consisted of peripheral blood, taken on day 0 of AZD1222 vaccination. The receptors originated from an adult in good health.

In the case of this clone: The germline gene is not matched at one end of the junction; a read error may be the cause. The chain employs TRBV12-3 or TRBV12-4 and TRBJ2-5; possible D gene TRBD2, 6 bases. CDR3 length: 13 residues. The CDR3 DNA sequence: TGTGCCAGCAGTCTAGCGACCCAAGAGACCCAGTACTTC. Encoded protein: CASSLATQETQYF.

The CDR3: CASSPFGTGVYGYTF. The CDR3 bases are TGTGCCAGCAGTCCCTTTGGGACAGGGGTCTATGGCTACACCTTC. V and J are TRBV27 and TRBJ1-2; 10 nucleotides match TRBD1. There are 15 residues in the CDR3. V was pared by 5 bases and J by 4 bases, with 7 bases of the junction left unmatched. CDR1 and CDR2 from the germline V gene are MNHEY and SMNVEV (reference sequence).

The chain couples TRBV3-1 (or the pseudogene TRBV3-2) to TRBJ2-7; no clear D gene. V was cut by 0 bases and J by 6 bases, with 6 bases left in between. This CDR3 contains 12 residues. Germline V gives CDR1 LGHDT, CDR2 YNNKEL (reference sequence). The CDR3 reads CASSQDWTEQYF. The CDR3 nucleotides are TGTGCCAGCAGCCAAGATTGGACCGAGCAGTACTTC.

This rearrangement joins TRBV28 to TRBJ2-7; 7 nucleotides line up with TRBD2. The CDR3 contains 13 residues. V shed 3 bases, J shed 6 bases, and the junction held 5 bases outside the gene matches. CDR1 MDHEN and CDR2 SYDVKM come from the germline V gene. Here the CDR3 DNA reads TGTGCCAGCAGTTTGGGAGGGAGTCTCGAGCAGTACTTC. This codes for CASSLGGSLEQYF.

The V gene is TRBV7-2, the J gene TRBJ2-2, with 7 bases that match TRBD2. Germline loops: CDR1 SGHTA, CDR2 FQGNSA. V gave up 2 bases and J gave up 4 bases; unmatched junction bases: 7. There are 16 residues in the CDR3. The CDR3 is CASSLWNSGSTGELFF. The DNA of the CDR3 is TGTGCCAGCAGCTTATGGAATAGCGGGTCCACCGGGGAGCTGTTTTTT.

This clone was seen once. The gene calls are TRBV4-1 and TRBJ1-2, with a possible D match to TRBD1 (5 bases). The CDR3 runs 14 residues. Trimming pared 0 bases from V and 3 bases from J, leaving 8 bases between. Germline V CDR1 and CDR2: MGHRA, YSYEKL. The CDR3 nucleotides read TGCGCCAGCAGCCAAGAGCGGGGGGACTATGGCTACACCTTC. Amino acid sequence: CASSQERGDYGYTF.

This chain links TRBV15 with TRBJ2-6; possibly TRBD1 for D (5 bases). V was trimmed by 2 bases and J by 2 bases, leaving 7 bases between them. CDR1 and CDR2 (germline): LNHNV, YYDKDF (reference sequence). This CDR3 is 15 amino acids long. CDR3 amino acids: CATSRRGAGANVLTF. The CDR3 coding sequence is TGTGCCACCAGCAGAAGGGGTGCTGGGGCCAACGTCCTGACTTTC.

V gene TRBV11-2 combines with J gene TRBJ1-4, with 7 bases lining up with TRBD1. This CDR3 has 14 residues. Germline CDR1 and CDR2: SGHAT and FQNNGV. The ends lost 6 bases at V and 8 bases at J; junction bases unmatched: 9. CDR3 sequence: CASSSRGRGEKLFF. The DNA of the CDR3 is TGTGCCAGCAGTTCTAGGGGGCGCGGAGAAAAACTGTTTTTT.

V is TRBV10-2 and J is TRBJ1-3, with D unresolved. CDR1 and CDR2 from the germline V gene are WSHSY and SAAADI. There are 12 residues in the CDR3. V was pared by 9 bases and J by 7 bases, with 13 bases between. This chain's CDR3 is CASSYLENTIYF. CDR3 coding DNA: TGCGCCAGTTCCTACCTCGAGAACACCATATATTTT.

This sequence joins TRBV19 and TRBJ1-4; weak D call: TRBD1 (5 bases). The CDR3 runs to 13 residues. Germline V gene sequence: CDR1 LNHDA, CDR2 SQIVND (reference sequence). Trimming stripped 3 bases from V and 4 bases from J, with 6 bases between. The CDR3 reads CASSIQGNEKLFF. The CDR3 DNA follows: TGTGCCAGTAGTATCCAGGGTAATGAAAAACTGTTTTTT.

J is TRBJ2-1 and V is TRBV4-2, with D unclear. CDR1 is LGHNA, CDR2 YNFKEQ, per germline. CDR3 size: 13 residues. The ends were cut back, 1 base at V and 10 bases at J, with 11 bases in the middle. CDR3 loop: CASSQVAGNEQFF. CDR3 bases: TGTGCCAGCAGCCAAGTCGCCGGAAACGAGCAGTTCTTC.

The V and J genes are TRBV7-9 and TRBJ2-5; tentative D call: TRBD2 (5 bases). The ends were cut back, 5 bases at V and 5 bases at J, with 6 bases in the middle. The germline gives CDR1 SEHNR, CDR2 FQNEAQ (reference sequence). The CDR3 consists of 11 residues. This chain's CDR3 is CASSPGETQYF. CDR3 in DNA: TGTGCCAGCAGCCCGGGGGAGACCCAGTACTTC.

The genes are TRBV19 and TRBJ2-5, with 9 bases matching TRBD2. Germline CDR1 and CDR2: LNHDA and SQIVND (reference sequence). The CDR3 sequence is 16 residues long. J was trimmed by 4 bases and V by 5 bases; bases with no gene match: 11. CDR3 nucleotides: TGTGCCAGTAGTGCCACTAGCGGGTCGATGGGAGAGACCCAGTACTTC. Its translation is CASSATSGSMGETQYF. The whole variable domain, remainder taken from reference TRBV19 and TRBJ2-5, is DGGITQSPKYLFRKEGQNVTLSCEQNLNHDAMYWYRQDPGQGLRLIYYSQIVNDFQKGDIAEGYSVSREKKESFPLTVTSAQKNPTAFYLCASSATSGSMGETQYFGPGTRLLVL.

The rearrangement links TRBV5-1 to TRBJ2-3; no definite D call. Looked up from germline, CDR1 is SGHRS and CDR2 is YFSETQ. This CDR3 contains 14 residues. V gave up 0 bases and J gave up 3 bases, with 8 bases separating them. CDR3 DNA sequence: TGCGCCAGCAGCTTGGATGGGATAACAGATACGCAGTATTTT. Translating it yields CASSLDGITDTQYF.

The table lists this clone with a count of one. The V and J genes are TRBV4-1 and TRBJ2-5; weak D call: TRBD1 (6 bases). The germline V gene has CDR1 MGHRA and CDR2 YSYEKL. The CDR3 totals 13 residues. Between the trimmed V and J ends, which lost 5 bases and 5 bases, there was a span of 12 bases. CDR3 sequence (DNA): TGCGCCAGCAGCGTCTCAGGGGCGGAGACCCAGTACTTC. This translates into CASSVSGAETQYF.

The J gene is TRBJ2-1, the V gene TRBV6-5; 10 bases align to TRBD2. CDR1 is MNHEY and CDR2 is SVGAGI in the germline V gene. J gave up 2 bases and V 6 bases, and 4 bases lay outside the gene matches. The CDR3 has 15 amino acids. The CDR3 sequence is CASRGGLAPYNEQFF. The CDR3 nucleotides read TGTGCCAGCAGAGGGGGACTAGCGCCCTACAATGAGCAGTTCTTC.

J is TRBJ1-5 and V is TRBV30; no firm D call. The V gene's germline CDR1 is GTSNPN and CDR2 SVGIG (reference sequence). V was pared by 0 bases and J by 8 bases, with 11 bases between. The CDR3 covers 13 residues. The CDR3 loop is CAWSVRVDEPQHF. As DNA, the CDR3 is TGTGCCTGGAGTGTAAGGGTGGATGAGCCCCAGCATTTT.

V is TRBV5-4 and J is TRBJ1-5, with D hard to call. CDR1 and CDR2 (germline): SGHNT, YYREEE (reference sequence). Trimming took off 0 bases at V and 2 bases at J, with 6 bases between the two ends. The CDR3 is 14 residues long. CDR3 bases: TGTGCCAGCAGCTTGGCTGGGGGCAATCAGCCCCAGCATTTT. Translating gives CASSLAGGNQPQHF.

The V call is TRBV3-1 (or the pseudogene TRBV3-2), the J call TRBJ1-2; D is unclear. The V end was cut by 0 bases, the J end by 7 bases, with 12 bases between. CDR3 length: 14 amino acids. Germline V gene data show CDR1 as LGHDT and CDR2 as YNNKEL (reference sequence). The CDR3 DNA is TGTGCCAGCAGCCAAGATACCCTCTATGGTGGCTACACCTTC. It specifies CASSQDTLYGGYTF.

This clone has just one count. The chain carries TRBV6-5 and TRBJ1-5; possibly TRBD1 for D (6 bases). The germline V gene has CDR1 MNHEY and CDR2 SVGAGI. V lost 7 bases, J lost 0 bases, and 10 bases lay in between. This CDR3 has 14 amino acids. The CDR3 sequence is CASMKGGSNQPQHF. For the CDR3, the DNA is TGTGCCAGCATGAAGGGGGGTAGCAATCAGCCCCAGCATTTT.

This clone has just a few counts. The gene calls are TRBV27 and TRBJ1-2; TRBD1 is a possible D gene (5 bases). Germline V gives CDR1 MNHEY, CDR2 SMNVEV (reference sequence). V lost 0 bases and J 2 bases, leaving 7 bases between the germline ends. The CDR3 has 14 amino acids. Here the CDR3 reads CASSLSSGNYGYTF. In nucleotides, the CDR3 is TGTGCCAGCAGTTTATCGTCAGGGAACTATGGCTACACCTTC.

The J gene is TRBJ1-3, the V gene TRBV25-1; D call uncertain. The CDR3 extends over 14 amino acids. Looked up from germline, CDR1 is MGHDK and CDR2 is SYGVNS. The V gene lost 6 bases and the J gene lost 0 bases, with 9 bases spanning the gap. The CDR3 spells CASRPSDSGNTIYF. In nucleotides, the CDR3 is TGTGCCAGCAGGCCCTCTGACTCTGGAAACACCATATATTTT. The whole variable domain, remainder taken from reference TRBV25-1 and TRBJ1-3, is EADIYQTPRYLVIGTGKKITLECSQTMGHDKMYWYQQDPGMELHLIHYSYGVNSTEKGDLSSESTVSRIRTEHFPLTLESARPSHTSQYLCASRPSDSGNTIYFGEGSWLTVV.

This clone turned up a few times. The chain joins TRBV28 to TRBJ1-1; 8 bases align to TRBD1. CDR3 length: 14 amino acids. Germline assignment: CDR1 MDHEN and CDR2 SYDVKM. V was pared by 6 bases and J by 1 base, with 4 bases of the junction left unmatched. The CDR3 DNA reads as TGTGCCAGCAGGTCACAGGGGGGGAACACTGAAGCTTTCTTT. It encodes CASRSQGGNTEAFF. Supplemented by reference TRBV28 and TRBJ1-1, the full variable domain reads DVKVTQSSRYLVKRTGEKVFLECVQDMDHENMFWYRQDPGLGLRLIYFSYDVKMKEKGDIPEGYSVSREKKERFSLILESASTNQTSMYLCASRSQGGNTEAFFGQGTRLTVV.

The chain recombines TRBV7-2 with TRBJ1-5, with D maybe TRBD1 (5 bases). The V end was cut by 4 bases, the J end by 7 bases, with 17 bases between. The CDR3 consists of 15 residues. CDR1 is SGHTA, CDR2 FQGNSA, per germline. CDR3 bases: TGTGCCAGCAGCTGGGACCCGAGCGGGGACCAGCCCCAGCATTTT. Protein: CASSWDPSGDQPQHF.

Regarding this clone: Because the CDR3's place on the DNA is in doubt, the DNA is left out and the CDR3 is given as listed by TCRdb. The gene calls are TRBV19 and TRBJ1-2; the table's D call of TRBD1 was not tested on the DNA. Counting both end residues, the CDR3 totals 15 amino acids. Germline V gives CDR1 LNHDA, CDR2 SQIVND (reference sequence). CDR3 loop: CASTSDRRANYGYTF.

The CDR3 spells CASSSSGRGRVGELFF. Written as DNA, the CDR3 is TGTGCCAGTAGCTCTTCAGGTCGGGGGCGGGTCGGGGAGCTGTTTTTT. This chain joins TRBV19 and TRBJ2-2, with D perhaps TRBD1 or TRBD2 (6 bases each). The V and J ends lost 6 bases and 7 bases respectively, with 21 bases between them. CDR1 and CDR2 (germline): LNHDA, SQIVND (reference sequence). The CDR3 length is 16 residues.

This clone was detected only a few times. Germline is not matched at one junction end, which may reflect a read error. This chain joins TRBV6-5 and TRBJ1-5; no clear D. Looked up from germline, CDR1 is MNHEY and CDR2 is SVGAGI. This CDR3 has 13 amino acids. CDR3 in amino acids: CASSYSSGQSQHF. CDR3 DNA: TGTGCCAGCAGTTACTCGTCAGGTCAGTCCCAGCATTTT.

This clone has only one observation. The rearrangement joins TRBV10-2 to TRBJ2-1; D may correspond to TRBD1 or TRBD2 (5 bases each). Germline values: CDR1 WSHSY, CDR2 SAAADI. The germline V and J ends were trimmed by 0 bases and 3 bases, with 15 bases remaining between them. The CDR3 contains 17 residues. The CDR3 nucleotides are TGCGCCAGCAGTGAGTCGGTACAAGGGACCAACTACAATGAGCAGTTCTTC. This translates into CASSESVQGTNYNEQFF.

J is TRBJ2-5 and V is TRBV28; no clear D. The CDR3 is made up of 13 amino acids. Trimming left V 6 bases short and J 1 base short, with 9 bases between. Germline lookup yields CDR1 MDHEN and CDR2 SYDVKM. CDR3 in amino acids: CASRVDGQETQYF. The CDR3 DNA sequence: TGTGCCAGCAGGGTGGACGGCCAAGAGACCCAGTACTTC. Together with reference TRBV28 and TRBJ2-5, the CDR3 gives the full variable domain: DVKVTQSSRYLVKRTGEKVFLECVQDMDHENMFWYRQDPGLGLRLIYFSYDVKMKEKGDIPEGYSVSREKKERFSLILESASTNQTSMYLCASRVDGQETQYFGPGTRLLVL.

The chain has TRBV7-6 and TRBJ2-1; possibly TRBD1 for D (5 bases). Germline CDR1 reads SGHVS; CDR2 reads FNYEAQ. V was clipped by 3 bases and J by 4 bases, with 13 bases between them. The CDR3 extends over 15 amino acids. This CDR3 reads CASSLGRSGYNEQFF. The CDR3 nucleotides read TGTGCCAGCAGCTTGGGGCGGTCAGGTTACAATGAGCAGTTCTTC.